A selection of T cell receptor beta chains follows, all from one sample in a study of shared clonotypes between healthy human individuals. The method was immunoSEQ multiplex PCR; TCRdb's version includes in-frame clones alone and lacks a portion of them. The table includes approximately 340,000 clones, 74% detected once. The sequencing input was memory CD4+ T cells sorted from blood. The receptors here all came from a man aged 25-40 years in good health. Each CDR3 is given with its conserved first and last residue. A D gene is named only where the DNA matches it firmly. Expanded clones are given a class, and other clones once, few, many or no size at all.

v_gene,j_gene,abundance,d_gene,CDR3nt,CDR3aa
TRBV11-2,TRBJ1-1,.,.,TGTGCCAGCAGCTTCCCGACAGGCGTGGGGGCTGAAGCTTTCTTT,CASSFPTGVGAEAFF
TRBV28,TRBJ1-5,.,.,TGTGCCCTAAGCTCCACCCAGGGCAATCAGCCCCAGCATTTT,CALSSTQGNQPQHF
TRBV2,TRBJ2-4,.,TRBD2,TGTGCCAGCAGTGAGGAAGCGGGAGGATTGGGAAACATTCAGTACTTC,CASSEEAGGLGNIQYF
TRBV27,TRBJ2-1,.,.,TGTGCCAGCAGTGGAGGTATGGGAACAGGTGACTACAATGAGCAGTTCTTC,CASSGGMGTGDYNEQFF
TRBV10-3,TRBJ2-5,.,TRBD1,TGTGCCATCAACCCGACAGGGTCGGGGACCCAGTACTTC,CAINPTGSGTQYF
TRBV6-1,TRBJ1-5,few,.,TGTGCCAGCAGTGAAGACTGGTCGGGAGATCAGCCCCAGCATTTT,CASSEDWSGDQPQHF
TRBV5-1,TRBJ2-7,.,.,TGCGCCAGCTCGGCCAGGGGCTCCTACGAGCAGTACTTC,CASSARGSYEQYF
TRBV15,TRBJ1-4,.,.,TGTGCCACCAGCAGAGGGGGCAGGGAAAATGAAAAACTGTTTTTT,CATSRGGRENEKLFF
TRBV4-1,TRBJ2-5,.,.,TGCGCCAGCAGCAGGGGCGGTCAAGCGTCAGAGATCCAGTACTTC,CASSRGGQASEIQYF
TRBV19,TRBJ1-5,.,.,TGTGCCAGTACAGGGCTTTTAAGTCAGCCCCAGCATTTT,CASTGLLSQPQHF
TRBV5-1,TRBJ2-7,.,.,TGCGCCAGCAACGGGGAGAGCTCCTACGAGCAGTACTTC,CASNGESSYEQYF
TRBV5-1,TRBJ2-3,few,TRBD2,TGCGCCAGCAGCCTAGCGGGCCCCACAGATACGCAGTATTTT,CASSLAGPTDTQYF
TRBV5-5,TRBJ1-5,.,.,TGTGCCAGCAGCCTCGGGCGGGGACAGCCCCAGCATTTT,CASSLGRGQPQHF
TRBV5-1,TRBJ2-4,.,TRBD2,TGCGCCAGCAGCTTGGAGACTAGCGGGAGGGAAAACATTCAGTACTTC,CASSLETSGRENIQYF
TRBV27,TRBJ1-5,once,.,TGTGCCAGCAGTCCCCGGGACACGCTCAATCAGCCCCAGCATTTT,CASSPRDTLNQPQHF
TRBV5-4,TRBJ2-1,.,TRBD1,TGTGCCAGCAGCTTGGAGGGGGCGCGGAATGAGCAGTTCTTC,CASSLEGARNEQFF
TRBV30,TRBJ1-1,.,TRBD1,TGTGCCTGGACGTTGGGGACAGTCTACACTGAAGCTTTCTTT,CAWTLGTVYTEAFF
TRBV30,TRBJ1-3,.,.,TGTGCCTGGAGCCGACGGACTGGAAACACCATATATTTT,CAWSRRTGNTIYF
TRBV11-2,TRBJ2-7,.,.,TGTGCCAGCAGCCCCGCACAGGGAAGGGTCTACGAGCAGTACTTC,CASSPAQGRVYEQYF
TRBV28,TRBJ1-3,.,.,TGTGCCAGCAGTCCGGTGGCCATCTCTGGAAACACCATATATTTT,CASSPVAISGNTIYF
TRBV18,TRBJ2-1,.,TRBD2,TGTGCCAGCACCCGGTCGATAGCGGGGTCCTACAATGAGCAGTTCTTC,CASTRSIAGSYNEQFF
TRBV7-2,TRBJ2-7,.,.,TGTGCCAGCAGCCATCGAAGCGTAGGCTTAGGCGAGCAGTACTTC,CASSHRSVGLGEQYF
TRBV5-1,TRBJ1-2,.,TRBD1,TGCGCCAGCAGCCCGCGCCTCAGGGGGATGGATGGGGGCTATGGCTACACCTTC,CASSPRLRGMDGGYGYTF
TRBV11-2,TRBJ2-3,.,.,TGTGCCAGCAGCCAGGTAGCGCCTAGCACAGATACGCAGTATTTT,CASSQVAPSTDTQYF
TRBV21-1,TRBJ2-5,.,.,TGTGCCAGCAGCATGAAGTCGAGACCCGGACAGGAGAAATTCCCCGAGACCCAGTACTTC,CASSMKSRPGQEKFPETQYF
TRBV7-9,TRBJ2-1,.,.,TGTGCCAGCAGCTTAGTTTACCCCTATGAGCAGTTCTTC,CASSLVYPYEQFF
TRBV6-1,TRBJ1-2,.,.,TGTGCCAGCAGTGCTTCCGGGGGCTATGGCTACACCTTC,CASSASGGYGYTF
TRBV6-5,TRBJ2-6,.,.,TGTGCCAGCAGTTATCCGACAGGCTCTGGGGCCAACGTCCTGACTTTC,CASSYPTGSGANVLTF
TRBV11-1,TRBJ2-7,.,.,TGTGCCAGCAGCTTAACCAGTATATCGGGAGCCACCGTCGGGCAGTACTTC,CASSLTSISGATVGQYF
TRBV10-3,TRBJ2-7,.,TRBD2,TGTGCCACGCAAGCGGGAGGGACTACCTACGAGCAGTACTTC,CATQAGGTTYEQYF
TRBV5-4,TRBJ1-2,.,TRBD1,TGTGCCAGCAGCTTCTCGACAGGGATTGACTATGGCTACACCTTC,CASSFSTGIDYGYTF
TRBV11-3,TRBJ2-2,.,.,TGTGCCAGCAGCTTAGCCCCCGGGGAGCTGTTTTTT,CASSLAPGELFF
TRBV7-2,TRBJ1-5,.,.,TGTGCCAGCAGCTTACTCGGCAGTAGCAATCAGCCCCAGCATTTT,CASSLLGSSNQPQHF
TRBV5-8,TRBJ2-1,.,TRBD1,TGTGCCAGCAGCACCACAGGGGCCTCCTACAATGAGCAGTTCTTC,CASSTTGASYNEQFF
TRBV28,TRBJ1-1,.,.,TGTGCCAGCAGTTTAGGACAGCAGAACACTGAAGCTTTCTTT,CASSLGQQNTEAFF
TRBV5-1,TRBJ2-7,.,TRBD1,TGCGCCAGCGGACCGGGACAGCACTACGAGCAGTACTTC,CASGPGQHYEQYF
TRBV5-5,TRBJ2-1,.,.,TGTGCCAGCAAAAAATGGTGGGGCGGGCAGCCAAGCTCCTACAATGAGCAGTTCTTC,CASKKWWGGQPSSYNEQFF
TRBV5-8,TRBJ2-7,.,TRBD1,TGTGCCAGCAGCTTCAGACAGGGCGAGGGTAACGAGCAGTACTTC,CASSFRQGEGNEQYF
TRBV5-1,TRBJ2-2,few,.,TGCGCCAGCAGCCCTGGGGTGGACAGTTTCGACACCGGGGAGCTGTTTTTT,CASSPGVDSFDTGELFF
TRBV2,TRBJ2-5,once,.,TGTGCCAGCAGTACGTTAGTTACAGCCGGGACGCCCGTCCAAGAGACCCAGTACTTC,CASSTLVTAGTPVQETQYF
TRBV5-5,TRBJ2-7,.,.,TGTGCCAGCAGCTTCGAGCCAGGATCCTACGAGCAGTACTTC,CASSFEPGSYEQYF
TRBV6-6,TRBJ2-4,.,.,TGTGCCAGCCGGGATGAGCAAGCCAAAAACATTCAGTACTTC,CASRDEQAKNIQYF
TRBV10-2,TRBJ2-3,.,TRBD2,TGCGCCAGCAGTGGACTAGCGGGGGGGATCACAGATACGCAGTATTTT,CASSGLAGGITDTQYF
TRBV5-4,TRBJ2-1,many,.,TGTGCCAGCGGACGCGGCCAGGGGACTATCGAGCAGTTCTTC,CASGRGQGTIEQFF
TRBV10-2,TRBJ2-7,.,.,TGCGCCAGCAGCCCCCTAGCTGGCGAGCAGTACTTC,CASSPLAGEQYF
TRBV5-1,TRBJ2-6,.,.,TGCGCCAGCAGCTTGGTTGGTTCGTCCTACTCTGGGGCCAACGTCCTGACTTTC,CASSLVGSSYSGANVLTF
TRBV18,TRBJ1-5,.,.,TGTGCCAGCTCCCTCGTGGAGGGAGGATCCAATCAGCCCCAGCATTTT,CASSLVEGGSNQPQHF
TRBV27,TRBJ2-7,many,TRBD2,TGTGCCAGCAGATTAGCGGGGGCCTACGAGCAGTACTTC,CASRLAGAYEQYF
TRBV6-5,TRBJ2-7,.,TRBD2,TGTGCCAGCAGTCGGACTAGCGGGAGAGCCTACGAGCAGTACTTC,CASSRTSGRAYEQYF
TRBV10-3,TRBJ2-2,.,TRBD1,TGTGCCATCCGGGGGACAGGGGACGACACCGGGGAGCTGTTTTTT,CAIRGTGDDTGELFF
TRBV7-2,TRBJ2-1,.,TRBD2,TGTGCCAGCAGCTTATTGGGAGGATTAGCGGGAGAGTGGTACAATGAGCAGTTCTTC,CASSLLGGLAGEWYNEQFF
TRBV4-2,TRBJ1-2,.,TRBD1,TGTGCCAGCAGCGCCCGGGACAGGGAGTATGGCTACACCTTC,CASSARDREYGYTF
TRBV5-6,TRBJ2-7,.,.,TGTGCCAGCAGCCCCGGGAGTCGGAGCTCCTACGAGCAGTACTTC,CASSPGSRSSYEQYF
TRBV6-4,TRBJ2-1,.,TRBD1,TGTGCCAGCAGTGACTCTATTACAGGGGGCAATGAGCAGTTCTTC,CASSDSITGGNEQFF